The entry below describes one T cell receptor (beta chain). This sample was taken from a study of blood T cell repertoires in COVID-19. TCRdb's copy holds only in-frame clones and misses some; the assay was immunoSEQ multiplex PCR. The sample has 220,000 or so clones, around 89% seen once. The V and J ends lost 3 bases and 0 bases respectively, with 9 bases between them. This CDR3 has 14 amino acids. CDR1 is SGHVS, CDR2 FNYEAQ, per germline. The chain combines TRBV7-6 with TRBJ2-7; D unclear. This receptor was taken from a man aged 25-45 years who had been exposed to COVID-19. Sequencing was carried out using PBMCs or T cells enriched from blood (not recorded which). CDR3 sequence reads: CASSLSTSSYEQYF. The DNA of the CDR3 is TGTGCCAGCAGCTTGTCCACGAGCTCCTACGAGCAGTACTTC.